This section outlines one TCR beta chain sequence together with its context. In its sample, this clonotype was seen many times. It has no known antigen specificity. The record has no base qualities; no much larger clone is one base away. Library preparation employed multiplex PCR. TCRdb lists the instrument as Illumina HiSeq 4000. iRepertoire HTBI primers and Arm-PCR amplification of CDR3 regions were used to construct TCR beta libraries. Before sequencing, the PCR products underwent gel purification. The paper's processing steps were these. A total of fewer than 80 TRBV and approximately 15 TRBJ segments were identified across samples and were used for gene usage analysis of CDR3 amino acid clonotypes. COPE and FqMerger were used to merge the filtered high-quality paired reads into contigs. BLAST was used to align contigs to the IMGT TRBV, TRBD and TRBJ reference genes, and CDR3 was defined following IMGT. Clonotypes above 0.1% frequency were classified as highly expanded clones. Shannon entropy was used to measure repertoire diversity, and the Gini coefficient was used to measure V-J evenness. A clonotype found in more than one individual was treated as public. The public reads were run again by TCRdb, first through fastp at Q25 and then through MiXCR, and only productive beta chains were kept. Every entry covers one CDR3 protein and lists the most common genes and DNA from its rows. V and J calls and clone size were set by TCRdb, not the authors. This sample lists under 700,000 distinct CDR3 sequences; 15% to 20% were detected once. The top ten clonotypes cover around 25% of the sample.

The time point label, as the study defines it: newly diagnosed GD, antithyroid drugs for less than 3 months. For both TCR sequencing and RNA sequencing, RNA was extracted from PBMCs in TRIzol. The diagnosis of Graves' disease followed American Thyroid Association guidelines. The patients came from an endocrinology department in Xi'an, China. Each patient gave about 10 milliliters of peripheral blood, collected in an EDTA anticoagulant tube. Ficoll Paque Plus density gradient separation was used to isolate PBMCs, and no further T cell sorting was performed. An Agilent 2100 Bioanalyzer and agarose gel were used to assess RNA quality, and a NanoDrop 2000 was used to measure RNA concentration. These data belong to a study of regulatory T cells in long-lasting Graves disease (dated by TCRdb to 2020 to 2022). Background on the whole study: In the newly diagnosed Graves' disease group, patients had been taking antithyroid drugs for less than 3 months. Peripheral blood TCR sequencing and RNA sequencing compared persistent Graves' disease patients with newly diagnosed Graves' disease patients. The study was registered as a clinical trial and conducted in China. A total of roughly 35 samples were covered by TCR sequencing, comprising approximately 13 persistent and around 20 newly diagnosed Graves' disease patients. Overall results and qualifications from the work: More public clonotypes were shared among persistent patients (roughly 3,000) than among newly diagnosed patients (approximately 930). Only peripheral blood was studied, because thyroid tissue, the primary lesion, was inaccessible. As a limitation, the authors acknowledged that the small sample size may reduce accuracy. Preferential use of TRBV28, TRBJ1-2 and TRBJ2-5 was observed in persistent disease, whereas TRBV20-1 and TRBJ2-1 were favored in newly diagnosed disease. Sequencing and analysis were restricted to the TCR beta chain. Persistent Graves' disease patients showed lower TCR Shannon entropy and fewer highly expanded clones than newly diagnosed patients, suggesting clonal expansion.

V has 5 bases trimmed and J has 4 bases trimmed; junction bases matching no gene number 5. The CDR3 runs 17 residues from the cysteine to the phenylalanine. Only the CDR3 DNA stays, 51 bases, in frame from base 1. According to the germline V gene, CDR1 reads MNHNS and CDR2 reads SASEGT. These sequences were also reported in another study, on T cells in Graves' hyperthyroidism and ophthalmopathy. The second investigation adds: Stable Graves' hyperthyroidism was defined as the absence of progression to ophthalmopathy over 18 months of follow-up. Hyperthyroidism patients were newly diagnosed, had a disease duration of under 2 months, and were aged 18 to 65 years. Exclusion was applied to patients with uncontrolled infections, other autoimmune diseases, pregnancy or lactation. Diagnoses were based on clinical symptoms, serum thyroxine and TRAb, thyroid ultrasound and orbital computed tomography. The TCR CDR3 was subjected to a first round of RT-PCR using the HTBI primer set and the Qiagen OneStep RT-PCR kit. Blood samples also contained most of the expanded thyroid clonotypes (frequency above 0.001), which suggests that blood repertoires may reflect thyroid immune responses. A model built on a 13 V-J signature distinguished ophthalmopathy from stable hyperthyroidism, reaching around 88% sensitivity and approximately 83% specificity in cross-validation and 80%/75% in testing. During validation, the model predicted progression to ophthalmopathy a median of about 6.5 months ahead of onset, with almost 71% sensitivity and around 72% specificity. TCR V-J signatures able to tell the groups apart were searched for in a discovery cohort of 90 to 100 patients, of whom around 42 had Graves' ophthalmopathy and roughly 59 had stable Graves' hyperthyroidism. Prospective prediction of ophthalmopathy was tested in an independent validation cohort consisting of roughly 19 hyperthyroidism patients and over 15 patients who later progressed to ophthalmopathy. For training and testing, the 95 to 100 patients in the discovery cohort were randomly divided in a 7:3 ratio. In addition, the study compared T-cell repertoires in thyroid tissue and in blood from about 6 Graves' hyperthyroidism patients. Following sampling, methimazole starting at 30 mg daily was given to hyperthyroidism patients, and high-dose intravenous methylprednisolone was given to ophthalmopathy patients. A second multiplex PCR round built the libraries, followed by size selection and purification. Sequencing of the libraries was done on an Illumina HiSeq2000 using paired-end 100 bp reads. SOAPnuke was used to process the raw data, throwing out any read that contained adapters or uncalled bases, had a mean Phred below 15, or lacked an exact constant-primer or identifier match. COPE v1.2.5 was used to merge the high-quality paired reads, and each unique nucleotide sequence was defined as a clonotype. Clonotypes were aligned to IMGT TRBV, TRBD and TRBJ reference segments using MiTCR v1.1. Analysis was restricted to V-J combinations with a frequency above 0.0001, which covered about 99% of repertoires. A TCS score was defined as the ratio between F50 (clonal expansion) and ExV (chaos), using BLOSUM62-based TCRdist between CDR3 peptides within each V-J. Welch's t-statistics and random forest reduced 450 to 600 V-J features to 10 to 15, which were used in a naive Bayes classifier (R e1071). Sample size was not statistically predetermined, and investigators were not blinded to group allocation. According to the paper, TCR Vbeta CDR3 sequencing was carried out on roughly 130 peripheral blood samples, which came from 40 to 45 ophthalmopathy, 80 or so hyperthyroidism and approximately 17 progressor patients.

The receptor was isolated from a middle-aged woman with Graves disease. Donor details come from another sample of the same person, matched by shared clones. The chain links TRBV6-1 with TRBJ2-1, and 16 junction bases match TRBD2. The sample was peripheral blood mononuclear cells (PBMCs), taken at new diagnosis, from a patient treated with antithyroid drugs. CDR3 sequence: CASSPPGLAGGYNEQFF. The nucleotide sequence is TGTGCCAGCAGTCCCCCGGGACTAGCGGGGGGGTACAATGAGCAGTTCTTC.